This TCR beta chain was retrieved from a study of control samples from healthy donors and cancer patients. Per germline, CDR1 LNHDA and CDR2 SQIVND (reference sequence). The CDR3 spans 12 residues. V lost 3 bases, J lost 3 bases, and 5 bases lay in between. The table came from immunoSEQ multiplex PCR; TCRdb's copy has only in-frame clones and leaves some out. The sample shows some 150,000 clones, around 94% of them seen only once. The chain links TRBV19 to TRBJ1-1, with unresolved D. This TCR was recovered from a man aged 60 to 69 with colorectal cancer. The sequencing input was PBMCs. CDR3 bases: TGTGCCAGTAGTATCCGGTACACTGAAGCTTTCTTT. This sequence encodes CASSIRYTEAFF. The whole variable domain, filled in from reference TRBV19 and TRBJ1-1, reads DGGITQSPKYLFRKEGQNVTLSCEQNLNHDAMYWYRQDPGQGLRLIYYSQIVNDFQKGDIAEGYSVSREKKESFPLTVTSAQKNPTAFYLCASSIRYTEAFFGQGTRLTVV.